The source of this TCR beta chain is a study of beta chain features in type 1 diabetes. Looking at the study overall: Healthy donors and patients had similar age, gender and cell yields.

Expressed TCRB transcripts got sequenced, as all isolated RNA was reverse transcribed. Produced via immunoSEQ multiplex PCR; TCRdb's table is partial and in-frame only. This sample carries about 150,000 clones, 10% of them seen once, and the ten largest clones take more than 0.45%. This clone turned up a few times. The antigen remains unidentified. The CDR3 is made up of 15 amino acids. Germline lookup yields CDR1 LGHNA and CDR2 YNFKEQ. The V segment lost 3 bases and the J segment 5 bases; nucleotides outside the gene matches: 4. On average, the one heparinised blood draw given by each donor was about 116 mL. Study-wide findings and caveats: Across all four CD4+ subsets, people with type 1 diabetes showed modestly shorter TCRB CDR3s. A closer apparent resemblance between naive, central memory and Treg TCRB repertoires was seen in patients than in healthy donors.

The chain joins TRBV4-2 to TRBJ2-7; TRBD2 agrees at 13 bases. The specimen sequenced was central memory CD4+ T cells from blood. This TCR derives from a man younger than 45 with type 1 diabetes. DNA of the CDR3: TGTGCCAGCAGCCATCTGACTAGCGGGAGGAACGAGCAGTACTTC. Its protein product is CASSHLTSGRNEQYF.